This entry is about one TCR beta chain. RNA totalling roughly 0.5 to 1 ug underwent reverse transcription with random hexamers. Using its own MiXCR run on the immunoSEQ multiplex PCR reads, TCRdb lists one record per CDR3 protein. The sample includes 80,000 or so distinct CDR3 sequences, approximately 94% of them seen just once. Germline V gene sequence: CDR1 SGDLS, CDR2 YYNGEE. With 4 bases clipped from V and 5 bases from J, the junction kept 10 bases outside the gene matches. The CDR3 is 15 amino acids. The sample originates from a study of CD8 T cells in Susac syndrome. TCR beta sequencing covered blood CD8+ and CD4+ T cells. In contrast to the negatively isolated CD8+ and CD4+ T cells, TEMRA cells were FACS-enriched.

The material sequenced was CD8+ T cells from PBMCs. V usage is TRBV9 and J usage is TRBJ2-5; TRBD1 agrees at 8 bases. The sequence came from a human donor in good health. The CDR3 DNA is TGTGCCAGCAGCCTAGGACAGGGCGGTTTGGAGACCCAGTACTTC. This codes for CASSLGQGGLETQYF.